Listed here is a single T cell receptor beta chain. This clone was observed a single time. Its antigen target is currently unknown. Base-call qualities are not available, and no considerably larger clone is one nucleotide away. For sequencing of the TCRbeta CDR3 region, genomic DNA was extracted from the sorted cells. TCRbeta CDR3 regions were sequenced using the immunoSEQ Assay. Here the immuneACCESS table is served through TCRdb, limited to in-frame sequences with V and J called. Missing clones are a known gap in these copies; in checked studies unresolved V genes cover under half, and the rest lacks a known reason. The sample table shows over 40,000 clones, and 65% to 85% are seen once. The ten largest account for about 7% of the sample. Trimming leaves V shorter by 1 base and J shorter by 4 bases, with the junction holding 2 bases beyond the gene matches. CDR1 and CDR2 (SGHVS, FNYEAQ) derive from the germline V gene. The cysteine opens and the phenylalanine closes a CDR3 of 14 amino acids. Only the CDR3 DNA stays, 42 bases, in frame from base 1.

The record originates from a study of OX40 agonist ivuxolimab in advanced cancers. Regarding the research as a whole: Ivuxolimab, which targeted the costimulatory receptor OX40 (CD134), was an agonistic, fully human IgG2 monoclonal antibody. Intravenous ivuxolimab was administered to patients every 2 weeks at six dose levels: 0.01, 0.1, 0.3, 1.5, 3 and 10 mg/kg. Patients were allowed to have had prior anti-PD-1, anti-PD-L1 or anti-CTLA-4 therapy, and roughly two fifths of the dose-escalation patients had been treated with checkpoint inhibitors. Among the 52 dose-escalation patients, 19 had hepatocellular carcinoma, around 15 melanoma, 9 renal cell carcinoma and 9 head and neck cancer. The point of sequencing TCRbeta in the periphery was to test whether ivuxolimab changed TCR sequence diversity and drove clonal T-cell expansion. Three dose-escalation patients achieved partial responses, one with hepatocellular carcinoma and two with cutaneous melanoma. A male proportion of roughly 80% and a mean age of approximately 62 years, ranging from roughly 20 to 80, were recorded for the dose-escalation cohort. The paper reports the monotherapy dose-escalation portion (N of about 52 patients) of the phase I ivuxolimab trial. General conclusions and limits of the study: At doses of 0.1 to 3.0 mg/kg, clonal expansion of both CD4+ and CD8+ T cells in blood was seen between baseline and week 6. Low levels of normalized T-cell clonal expansion were also shown by some nonresponding patients. On average, CD8+ T cells showed more expanded clones than CD4+ T cells after ivuxolimab. Partial responders in the 0.1-3.0 mg/kg groups had among the lowest normalized peripheral clonal expansion, especially among CD8+ T cells. The antigen specificity of the clonally expanded peripheral T cells was not determined.

The trial excluded patients who had a history of autoimmune disease or were on systemic immunosuppression. In every dose cohort, peripheral blood was drawn for TCR sequencing at baseline, cycle 4 day 1, and cycle 7 day 1. The samples were drawn from a first-in-human, open-label, multicenter phase I dose-escalation trial of ivuxolimab. The trial enrolled adults with locally advanced or metastatic head and neck squamous cell, hepatocellular, melanoma or renal cell carcinoma. Before TCR sequencing, CD4+ T cells and CD8+ T cells were sorted from peripheral blood as separate populations. The specimen comprised CD4+ or CD8+ T cells sorted from blood, sampled in a trial of the OX40 agonist ivuxolimab. This receptor was taken from an adult with an advanced solid tumor such as melanoma, head and neck, liver or kidney cancer. The sequence is built from TRBV7-6 and TRBJ2-5, with TRBD1 matching 8 junction bases. The CDR3 protein sequence reads: CASSLVRGPETQYF. The DNA sequence reads TGTGCCAGCAGCTTAGTCAGGGGGCCAGAGACCCAGTACTTC.